This T cell receptor (beta chain) is from a study of shared clonotypes between healthy human individuals (dated by TCRdb to 2020 to 2022). About the investigation overall: A couple of women and a few men aged 18 to 49 years were included in the cohort. Per donor, three plates each were used for CD4 naive and CD4 memory, two for CD8 naive, and one for CD8 memory. To estimate repertoire size and how much clonotype sharing occurs between individuals, the study deeply sequenced the blood TCR repertoires of about 5 healthy adults. To increase sequencing depth and limit assay-specific biases, TCR repertoire library preparation and sequencing were carried out by different laboratories using diverse techniques. Leukapheresis yielded between about 0.94 and 10 billion PBMCs per donor.

A remark on this clone: The antigen it recognizes is unknown. No qualities accompany the bases; no much larger clone lies one base away.

Using the deep immunoSEQ assay, TCR CDR3 regions were amplified from genomic DNA by multiplex PCR. For each cell subset, the extracted genomic DNA was distributed evenly across all wells of several immunoSEQ 96-well plates, and each plate served as one replicate. For sorted subsets, approximately 200 ng of genomic DNA, equivalent to around 30,000 T cell genomes, went into each replicate PCR. Purified libraries were measured with a Qubit 3.0 fluorometer, size-checked on a Bioanalyzer 2100, and measured again with the KAPA Library Quantification kit. Every immunoSEQ 96-well plate was sequenced on a dedicated single-read 150-cycle Illumina NextSeq 550 flow cell. The authors' pipeline ran thus. Because the immunoSEQ output included only junctional sequences and no quality scores, the filtering could not be the same as the filtering used for full-length reads. To assign V/J genes and CDR3, sequences were annotated using PyIR, a Python wrapper for IgBLAST v1.9, with IMGT germline references. Any read was removed if the V/J assignment was weak (E-value above 1e-6), the CDR3 was missing, or the read contained stop codons, out-of-frame junctions, or ambiguous translated residues. V3J clonotypes were defined as sequences sharing an identical inferred V gene, J gene, and CDR3 amino acid sequence. Percentage overlap between repertoires was calculated by dividing the number of shared unique clonotypes by the size of the smaller repertoire. Richness of each repertoire was evaluated using RTK rarefaction, the Chao1 estimator, and Recon v2.1 estimates of unobserved clonotypes. For all TCRbeta clonotypes obtained by the gDNA method from several donors, generation probabilities were computed with OLGA. TCRdb limited this immuneACCESS table to in-frame rearrangements with V and J called. A share of clones is missing; checked studies link under half to unresolved V genes, and the rest is unexplained. The V and J calls and clone size come from that table; D and trimming were worked out from the DNA. The sample records some 2,500,000 clones, over 85% of which are singletons. The leading ten clones occupy roughly 0.39% of the sample.

The donors were healthy, HIV-negative adults who had no recently reported acute infections or vaccinations. Only Caucasian adults living in Nashville, Tennessee, USA were represented among the donors. CD4+ T cells were enriched by magnetic negative selection; naive cells were then positively selected on CD45RA, and the negative fraction formed the memory subset. After blood collection by leukapheresis, PBMCs were isolated using Ficoll-Histopaque density gradient centrifugation and then cryopreserved in the vapor phase of liquid nitrogen. Analytical flow cytometry was used to check the purity and quantity of each magnetically sorted T cell population. From each sorted fraction, genomic DNA was isolated and quantified by UV absorbance on a Nanodrop 2000c. What the authors observed across the whole study: Sampling was restricted to blood, and TCR repertoires in tissues likely differ from the TCR repertoires found in blood. Because the study included a small number of donors, the genetic and exposure-history diversity represented was limited. Compared with non-shared clonotypes, clonotypes shared by all four sorted-subset donors had higher generation probabilities. Naive subsets generally had larger estimated clonotype richness than memory subsets did. Incomplete sequencing was indicated by rarefaction of sorted-subset datasets, despite the large sequencing depth. Pairwise subsampling led to the expectation that sequencing depth would affect the degree of clonotype sharing among donors. Across a few donors, roughly 5% of naive CD4, roughly 3.4% of naive CD8, approximately 2.5% of memory CD4, and about 0.4% of memory CD8 clonotypes were shared.

The sequence came from a man aged 18 to 30 in good health. Some clones in this sample may be carry-over from other donors' samples. The specimen was naive CD4+ T cells from PBMCs. The cell subset or site label for this specimen denotes: CD45RA+ positively selected.

The CDR3 protein is CASSPGGPDDEQYF. The nucleotide sequence reads TGCGCCAGCAGCCCGGGAGGCCCGGACGACGAGCAGTACTTC. Recombination linked TRBV5-1 to TRBJ2-7, and 7 junctional nucleotides match TRBD2. V ends up 4 bases short and J 5 bases short, with an unmatched junction base count of 9. CDR1 and CDR2, looked up from the germline V gene, are SGHRS and YFSETQ. The CDR3 goes from the cysteine to the phenylalanine over 14 residues. Only CDR3 DNA is held: 42 bases, read in frame from base 1.